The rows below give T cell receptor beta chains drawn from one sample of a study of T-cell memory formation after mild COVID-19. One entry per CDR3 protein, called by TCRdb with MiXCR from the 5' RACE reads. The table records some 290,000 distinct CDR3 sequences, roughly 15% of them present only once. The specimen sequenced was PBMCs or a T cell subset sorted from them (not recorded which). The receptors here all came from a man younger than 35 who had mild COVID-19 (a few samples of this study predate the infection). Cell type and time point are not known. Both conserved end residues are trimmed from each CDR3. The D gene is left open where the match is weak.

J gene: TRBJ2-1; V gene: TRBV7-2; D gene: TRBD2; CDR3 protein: ASSSGLAGFNEQF
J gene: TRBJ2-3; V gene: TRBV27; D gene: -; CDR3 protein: ASSGFGTTDTQY
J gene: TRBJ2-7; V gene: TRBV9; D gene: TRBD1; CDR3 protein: ASSREGQGSYEQY
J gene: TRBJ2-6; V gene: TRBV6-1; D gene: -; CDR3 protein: ASSVHNSGANVLT
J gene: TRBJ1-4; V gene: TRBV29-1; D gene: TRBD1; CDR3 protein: SVESAGGGLF
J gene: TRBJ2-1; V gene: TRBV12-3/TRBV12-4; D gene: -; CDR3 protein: ASSPGSNNEQF
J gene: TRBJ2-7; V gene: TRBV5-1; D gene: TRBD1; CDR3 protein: ASSLGQGQYEQY
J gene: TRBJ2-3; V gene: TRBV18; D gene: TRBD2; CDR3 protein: ASSSTGRPDTQY
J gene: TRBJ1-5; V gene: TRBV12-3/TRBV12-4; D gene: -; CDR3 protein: ASSFSHSNQPQH
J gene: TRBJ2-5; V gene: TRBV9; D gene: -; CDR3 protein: ASSFGGSETHY
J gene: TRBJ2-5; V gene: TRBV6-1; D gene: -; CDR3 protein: ASSEAWFLGETQY
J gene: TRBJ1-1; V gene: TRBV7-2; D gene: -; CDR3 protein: ASSFRALRNTEAF
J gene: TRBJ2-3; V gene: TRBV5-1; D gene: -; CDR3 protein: ASKGGNPGDTQY
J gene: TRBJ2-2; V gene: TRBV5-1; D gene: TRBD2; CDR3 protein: ASRTGTTVAGELF
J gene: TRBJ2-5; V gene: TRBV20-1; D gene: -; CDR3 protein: SATTQETQY
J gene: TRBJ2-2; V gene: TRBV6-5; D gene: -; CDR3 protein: ASSYSTGSAGATGELF
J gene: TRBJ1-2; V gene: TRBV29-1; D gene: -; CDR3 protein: SVVWWSGDYGYT
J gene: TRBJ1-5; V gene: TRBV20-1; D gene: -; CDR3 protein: SARRAGNQPQH
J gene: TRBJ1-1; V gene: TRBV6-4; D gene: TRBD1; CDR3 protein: ASSGDRGPENTEAF
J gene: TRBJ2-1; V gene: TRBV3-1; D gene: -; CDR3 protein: ASSQEVFPGAHNEQF
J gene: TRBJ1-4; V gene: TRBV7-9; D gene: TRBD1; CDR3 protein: ASSTGVGGEKLF
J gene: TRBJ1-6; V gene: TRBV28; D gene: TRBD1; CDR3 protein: ASSLRDRSMYNSPLH
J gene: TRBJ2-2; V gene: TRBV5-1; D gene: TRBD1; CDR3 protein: ASSFTGVDTGELF
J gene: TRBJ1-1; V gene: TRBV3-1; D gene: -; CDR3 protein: ASSLQDAGEAF
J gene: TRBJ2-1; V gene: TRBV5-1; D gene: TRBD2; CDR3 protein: ASSLGGGTTYNEQF
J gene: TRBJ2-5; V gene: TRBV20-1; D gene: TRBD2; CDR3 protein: SARTPGLGRETQY
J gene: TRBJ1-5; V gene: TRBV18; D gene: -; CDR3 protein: ASSPSPVSNQPQH
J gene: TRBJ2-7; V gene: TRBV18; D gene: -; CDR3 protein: ASSATGTSYEQY
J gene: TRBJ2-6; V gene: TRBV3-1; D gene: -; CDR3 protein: ASSQDDYVLT
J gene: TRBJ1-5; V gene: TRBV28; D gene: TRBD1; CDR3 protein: ASSFRWDRGDRDQPQH